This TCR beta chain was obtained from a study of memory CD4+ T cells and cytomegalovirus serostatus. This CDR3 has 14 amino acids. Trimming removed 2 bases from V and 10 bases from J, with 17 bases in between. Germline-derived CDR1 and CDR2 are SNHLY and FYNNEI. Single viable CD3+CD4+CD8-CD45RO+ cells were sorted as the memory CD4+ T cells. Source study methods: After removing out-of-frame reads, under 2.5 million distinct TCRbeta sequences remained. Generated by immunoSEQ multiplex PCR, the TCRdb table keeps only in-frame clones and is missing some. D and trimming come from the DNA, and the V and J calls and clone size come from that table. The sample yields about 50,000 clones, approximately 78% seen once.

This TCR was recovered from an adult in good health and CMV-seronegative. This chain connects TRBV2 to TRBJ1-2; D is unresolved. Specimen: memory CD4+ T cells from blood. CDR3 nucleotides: TGTGCCAGCAGTGAACGACCCAAAGCGCCTGACTACACCTTC. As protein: CASSERPKAPDYTF.